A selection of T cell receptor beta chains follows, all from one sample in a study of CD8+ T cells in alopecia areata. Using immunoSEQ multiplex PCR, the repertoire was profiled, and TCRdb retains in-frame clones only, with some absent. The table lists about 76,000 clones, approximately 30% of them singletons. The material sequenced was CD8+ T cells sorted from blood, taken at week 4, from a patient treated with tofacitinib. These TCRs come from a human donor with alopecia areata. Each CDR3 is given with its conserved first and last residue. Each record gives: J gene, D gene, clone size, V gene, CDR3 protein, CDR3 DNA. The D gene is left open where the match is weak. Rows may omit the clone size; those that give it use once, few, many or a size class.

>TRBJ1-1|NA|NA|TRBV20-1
CSAPGYTEAFF
TGCAGTGCTCCAGGATACACTGAAGCTTTCTTT
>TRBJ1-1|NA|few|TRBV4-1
CASSQESGFPSEAFF
TGCGCCAGCAGCCAAGAATCAGGGTTTCCCTCTGAAGCTTTCTTT
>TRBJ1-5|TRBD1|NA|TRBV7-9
CASSLVGQGRNQPQHF
TGTGCCAGCAGCTTAGTCGGACAGGGGAGAAATCAGCCCCAGCATTTT
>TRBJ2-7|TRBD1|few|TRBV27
CASSLSPTGFAEQYF
TGTGCCAGCAGTTTGTCCCCGACAGGGTTCGCCGAGCAGTACTTC
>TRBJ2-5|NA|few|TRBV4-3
CASSQDSTEEATQYF
TGCGCCAGCAGCCAAGATTCGACAGAGGAGGCGACCCAGTACTTC
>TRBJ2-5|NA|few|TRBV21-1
CASSNSGEETQYF
TGTGCCAGCAGCAATAGCGGGGAAGAGACCCAGTACTTC
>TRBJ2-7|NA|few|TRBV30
CAWSLAGVTYEQYF
TGTGCCTGGAGCTTAGCAGGGGTAACCTACGAGCAGTACTTC
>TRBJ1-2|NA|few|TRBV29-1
CSVEIRENYGYTF
TGCAGCGTTGAAATTCGGGAAAACTATGGCTACACCTTC
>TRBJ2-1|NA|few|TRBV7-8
CASSRTNEQFF
TGTGCCAGCAGCCGGACTAATGAGCAGTTCTTC
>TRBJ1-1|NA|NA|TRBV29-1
CSAHGGDEAFF
TGCAGCGCCCACGGCGGGGATGAAGCTTTCTTT
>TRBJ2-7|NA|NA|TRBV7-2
CASSFSASNYEQYF
TGTGCCAGCAGCTTTTCGGCTAGTAACTACGAGCAGTACTTC
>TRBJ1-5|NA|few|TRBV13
CASSPGGNQPQHF
TGTGCCAGCAGCCCGGGGGGCAATCAGCCCCAGCATTTT
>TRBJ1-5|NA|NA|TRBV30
CAWSGGHRSNQPQHF
TGTGCCTGGAGTGGTGGGCACCGCAGCAATCAGCCCCAGCATTTT
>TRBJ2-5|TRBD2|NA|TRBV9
CASSPPGRAGETQYF
TGTGCCAGCAGCCCCCCGGGGAGGGCCGGGGAGACCCAGTACTTC
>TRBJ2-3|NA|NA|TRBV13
CASSSADTQYF
TGTGCCAGCAGTTCTGCAGATACGCAGTATTTT
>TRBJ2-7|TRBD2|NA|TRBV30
CAWRDFSGLAGPEQYF
TGTGCCTGGAGGGACTTCTCGGGACTAGCGGGACCCGAGCAGTACTTC
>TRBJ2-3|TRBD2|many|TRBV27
CASSLEGLAGSDTQYF
TGTGCCAGCAGTTTAGAAGGACTAGCGGGTTCAGATACGCAGTATTTT
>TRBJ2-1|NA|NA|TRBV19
CASIPRGTSSYNEQFF
TGTGCCAGTATCCCCCGAGGGACGAGCTCCTACAATGAGCAGTTCTTC
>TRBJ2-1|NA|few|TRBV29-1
CSVEGRYGEQFF
TGCAGCGTTGAGGGGCGCTACGGTGAGCAGTTCTTC
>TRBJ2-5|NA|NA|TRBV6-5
CASSYGRTAETQYF
TGTGCCAGCAGTTACGGACGGACGGCAGAGACCCAGTACTTC
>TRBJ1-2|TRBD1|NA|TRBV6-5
CASSTPRTGYGYTF
TGTGCCAGCAGTACCCCAAGGACAGGCTATGGCTACACCTTC
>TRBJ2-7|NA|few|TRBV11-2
CASSFGLFYEQYF
TGTGCCAGCAGCTTCGGACTCTTCTACGAGCAGTACTTC